One and the same sample provided the 27 T cell receptor beta chains below, sequenced in a study of CD8 T cells in Susac syndrome. An input of roughly 0.5 to 1 ug of RNA was subjected to reverse transcription using random hexamers. From the immunoSEQ multiplex PCR reads, TCRdb called clonotypes with MiXCR, one entry per CDR3 protein. The table has around 110,000 distinct CDR3 sequences, approximately 94% seen once; the top ten hold 0.41%. Sequenced sample: CD8+ T cells from PBMCs. The receptors derive from a human donor with Susac syndrome.

The rearrangement uses TRBV20-1 and TRBJ2-7; possible D gene TRBD2, 5 bases. The CDR3 runs to 11 residues. Germline V gene lookup returns CDR1 DFQATT and CDR2 SNEGSKA (reference sequence). V was cut by 6 bases and J by 1 base, with 7 bases left in between. CDR3: CSARRSYEQYF. The CDR3, as DNA: TGCAGTGCCCGGAGGTCCTACGAGCAGTACTTC.

This clonotype appeared once. The chain uses TRBV12-3 or TRBV12-4 and TRBJ1-2, with D possibly TRBD1 on 5 matching bases. V dropped 5 bases and J dropped 4 bases, with 17 bases sitting between them. This CDR3 region has 15 residues. The CDR3, as DNA: TGTGCCAGCAGTCCGCGGGGGGAACCCTCCTATGGCTACACCTTC. Its protein product is CASSPRGEPSYGYTF.

The chain employs TRBV9 and TRBJ2-6; perhaps TRBD1 as D (5 bases). The V gene lost 1 base and the J gene lost 0 bases, with 14 bases spanning the gap. Germline V CDR1 and CDR2: SGDLS, YYNGEE. The length of the CDR3 is 18 residues. CDR3 residues: CASSVNRDSYSGANVLTF. The CDR3, as DNA: TGTGCCAGCAGCGTAAACCGAGACAGCTACTCTGGGGCCAACGTCCTGACTTTC.

The rearrangement joins TRBV7-9 to TRBJ1-1, with unresolved D. Germline loops: CDR1 SEHNR, CDR2 FQNEAQ (reference sequence). Trimming pared 5 bases from V and 0 bases from J, leaving 4 bases between. This CDR3 has 12 amino acids. The DNA of the CDR3 is TGTGCCAGCAGCGGCCTGAACACTGAAGCTTTCTTT. This sequence encodes CASSGLNTEAFF.

V usage is TRBV20-1 and J usage is TRBJ2-7; 9 bases align to TRBD1. This CDR3 comprises 14 residues. V was clipped by 0 bases and J by 4 bases; unmatched bases: 4. The germline gives CDR1 DFQATT, CDR2 SNEGSKA (reference sequence). CDR3 residues: CSARDRDRDYEQYF. CDR3 sequence (DNA): TGCAGTGCTAGAGACCGGGACAGGGATTACGAGCAGTACTTC.

This clonotype has a single count. The chain links TRBV29-1 to TRBJ2-4, with no clear D. This CDR3 has 11 amino acids. Trimming pared 2 bases from V and 6 bases from J, leaving 5 bases between. Per germline, CDR1 SQVTM and CDR2 ANQGSEA. The CDR3 nucleotides read TGCAGCGTTGAAAAGGGAAACATTCAGTACTTC. It is translated as CSVEKGNIQYF.

The rearrangement uses TRBV29-1 and TRBJ2-3; perhaps TRBD2 as D (7 bases). Germline CDR1 reads SQVTM; CDR2 reads ANQGSEA. CDR3 length: 12 amino acids. Trimming cost V 7 bases and J 5 bases, with 13 bases left between them. The DNA of the CDR3 is TGCAGCGCCCGGGGGGCACGAGATACGCAGTATTTT. Translating it yields CSARGARDTQYF.

The chain is built from TRBV20-1 and TRBJ1-6; no firm D call. CDR3 length equals 12 residues. With 3 bases removed from V and 10 bases from J, the gap between germline ends came to 10 bases. Germline CDR1 and CDR2: DFQATT and SNEGSKA (reference sequence). The chain's CDR3 is CSASDGNSPLHF. The CDR3 DNA follows: TGCAGTGCTAGTGACGGAAACTCACCCCTCCACTTT.

The J gene is TRBJ2-2, the V gene TRBV11-1, with 15 bases identical to TRBD2. With V trimmed by 8 bases and J by 1 base, 8 bases remained unmatched. The CDR3 sequence is 18 residues long. Looked up from germline, CDR1 is SGHAT and CDR2 is FQDESV (reference sequence). DNA of the CDR3: TGTGCCAGCCTAGAGGGGACTAGCGGGGGGCAGAACACCGGGGAGCTGTTTTTT. The encoded protein is CASLEGTSGGQNTGELFF.

This chain connects TRBV5-4 to TRBJ2-5; D is possibly TRBD2 (6 bases). The ends were cut back, 2 bases at V and 3 bases at J, with 8 bases in the middle. Germline loops: CDR1 SGHNT, CDR2 YYREEE (reference sequence). The CDR3 runs to 13 residues. The CDR3 loop reads CASSFGGEETQYF. The CDR3 nucleotides read TGTGCCAGCAGCTTCGGGGGAGAAGAGACCCAGTACTTC.

The gene calls are TRBV29-1 and TRBJ1-2; 7 bases agree with TRBD1. The CDR3 contains 11 residues. The germline gives CDR1 SQVTM, CDR2 ANQGSEA. Trimming cost V 7 bases and J 6 bases; bases outside gene matches: 5. In nucleotides, the CDR3 is TGCAGCGCCGGGACAGAGAATGGCTACACCTTC. This sequence encodes CSAGTENGYTF.

The chain combines TRBV29-1 with TRBJ2-1; 10 nucleotides match TRBD2. Trimming took 6 bases from V and 5 from J; bases not matched to a gene: 10. This CDR3 comprises 15 residues. Germline-derived CDR1 and CDR2 are SQVTM and ANQGSEA. The CDR3 DNA follows: TGCAGCGTATACTGGCTAGCGGGGGATCACAATGAGCAGTTCTTC. This sequence encodes CSVYWLAGDHNEQFF.

The chain carries TRBV20-1 and TRBJ2-5; 7 positions match TRBD2. V dropped 1 base and J dropped 1; count of bases not matched to a gene: 6. The CDR3 spans 15 residues. Germline V gene data show CDR1 as DFQATT and CDR2 as SNEGSKA (reference sequence). The CDR3 sequence: CSARVLRGIQETQYF. The CDR3 DNA sequence: TGCAGTGCTAGAGTGTTGCGGGGGATCCAAGAGACCCAGTACTTC.

The chain joins TRBV7-9 to TRBJ1-2; D is perhaps TRBD1 (6 bases). The CDR3 loop spans 14 amino acids. Trimming removed 5 bases at V and 5 bases at J, with 15 bases between. Germline V gene sequence: CDR1 SEHNR, CDR2 FQNEAQ (reference sequence). Written as DNA, the CDR3 is TGTGCCAGCAGCCCCCCGGGACATTTTTATGGCTACACCTTC. Amino acids: CASSPPGHFYGYTF. Full variable domain (rest looked up from reference TRBV7-9 and TRBJ1-2): DTGVSQNPRHKITKRGQNVTFRCDPISEHNRLYWYRQTLGQGPEFLTYFQNEAQLEKSRLLSDRFSAERPKGSFSTLEIQRTEQGDSAMYLCASSPPGHFYGYTFGSGTRLTVV.

This clonotype occurred once. J is TRBJ2-7 and V is TRBV29-1; TRBD1 might be the D (5 bases). Germline CDR1 SQVTM, CDR2 ANQGSEA. CDR3 length: 14 residues. V was pared by 4 bases and J by 6 bases, with 19 bases between. The CDR3 reads CSVARGTPGAEQYF. The CDR3 bases are TGCAGCGTTGCAAGGGGTACTCCTGGGGCCGAGCAGTACTTC.

The V call is TRBV5-4, the J call TRBJ2-6, with a possible D match to TRBD2 (5 bases). Germline-derived CDR1 and CDR2 are SGHNT and YYREEE (reference sequence). V lost 2 bases and J 2 bases, leaving 11 bases between the germline ends. The CDR3 loop spans 16 amino acids. CDR3 region: CASSLKRETGANVLTF. The CDR3 coding sequence is TGTGCCAGCAGCTTAAAAAGGGAGACTGGGGCCAACGTCCTGACTTTC.

The chain couples TRBV10-3 to TRBJ2-7, with D tentatively TRBD2 (6 bases). Trimming removed 4 bases from V and 5 bases from J, with 9 bases in between. The CDR3 runs to 12 residues. Germline-derived CDR1 and CDR2 are ENHRY and SYGVKD. CDR3 in amino acids: CAISGVADEQYF. As DNA, the CDR3 is TGTGCCATCAGTGGGGTAGCGGACGAGCAGTACTTC.

The V and J genes are TRBV3-1 and TRBJ1-2; D may be TRBD1 (5 bases). This CDR3 has 11 amino acids. Between the trimmed V and J ends, which lost 8 bases and 4 bases, there was a span of 8 bases. Germline CDR1 LGHDT, CDR2 YNNKEL (reference sequence). CDR3 sequence: CASRDLYGYTF. In DNA, the CDR3 is TGTGCCAGCCGGGACCTCTATGGCTACACCTTC.

The chain has TRBV9 and TRBJ2-3, with 8 bases lining up with TRBD1. Germline-derived CDR1 and CDR2 are SGDLS and YYNGEE. V shed 4 bases, J shed 6 bases, and the junction held 7 bases outside the gene matches. The CDR3 has 14 residues. CDR3 in DNA: TGTGCCAGCAGCTTGACAGGGGTTCTCGATACGCAGTATTTT. This gives the protein CASSLTGVLDTQYF. Drawing the rest from reference TRBV9 and TRBJ2-3, the complete variable domain is DSGVTQTPKHLITATGQRVTLRCSPRSGDLSVYWYQQSLDQGLQFLIQYYNGEERAKGNILERFSAQQFPDLHSELNLSSLELGDSALYFCASSLTGVLDTQYFGPGTRLTVL.

In its sample, this clonotype was seen once. V and J are TRBV12-3 or TRBV12-4 and TRBJ2-3; D remains ambiguous. Trimming shortened V by 7 bases and J by 0 bases, and 8 bases separated the two germline ends. The CDR3 is 13 amino acids. CDR3 in DNA: TGTGCCAGCATGGAGTCGAGCACAGATACGCAGTATTTT. Amino acids: CASMESSTDTQYF.

V is TRBV20-1 and J is TRBJ1-1; D gene uncertain. Germline CDR1 DFQATT, CDR2 SNEGSKA (reference sequence). The V end was cut by 6 bases, the J end by 5 bases, with 13 bases between. This CDR3 is 12 amino acids long. For the CDR3, the DNA is TGCAGTGCAGGACTTCCGGGGACTGAAGCTTTCTTT. Its translation: CSAGLPGTEAFF.

The chain is built from TRBV9 and TRBJ2-2; a possible D gene is TRBD2 (5 bases). The CDR3 sequence is 15 residues long. The V gene lost 3 bases and the J gene lost 6 bases, with 15 bases spanning the gap. Germline V gives CDR1 SGDLS, CDR2 YYNGEE. The CDR3 is CASSDPDSSSGELFF. DNA for the CDR3: TGTGCCAGCAGCGATCCGGACTCCTCGTCCGGGGAGCTGTTTTTT.

The V gene is TRBV5-4, the J gene TRBJ2-7; TRBD2 matches at 9 bases. This CDR3 region has 20 residues. The germline V gene encodes CDR1 SGHNT and CDR2 YYREEE (reference sequence). J lost 5 bases, V lost 3 bases, and 24 bases had no gene match. This chain's CDR3 is CASSWKGSRTSADFGDEQYF. For the CDR3, the DNA is TGTGCCAGCAGCTGGAAGGGTAGTAGGACTAGCGCCGATTTTGGGGACGAGCAGTACTTC.

The CDR3 spells CASSLEVLNTEAFF. The CDR3 nucleotides are TGTGCCAGCAGCTTGGAAGTCCTGAACACTGAAGCTTTCTTT. The chain links TRBV5-4 to TRBJ1-1; D uncertain. The CDR3 has 14 residues. V lost 0 bases, J lost 0 bases, and 6 bases lay in between. CDR1 and CDR2 (germline): SGHNT, YYREEE (reference sequence).

This clonotype appeared once. The chain has TRBV27 and TRBJ1-5; the D is unclear. The V gene's germline CDR1 is MNHEY and CDR2 SMNVEV (reference sequence). The ends were cut back, 5 bases at V and 2 bases at J, with 19 bases in the middle. There are 17 residues in the CDR3. CDR3 region: CASSPLDRIPRNQPQHF. The CDR3 bases are TGTGCCAGCAGTCCCCTCGATAGGATTCCGCGCAATCAGCCCCAGCATTTT.

The chain combines TRBV4-1 with TRBJ2-4; D perhaps matches TRBD1 (6 bases). This CDR3 region has 16 residues. Trimming removed 0 bases from V and 6 bases from J, with 15 bases in between. Germline V gene lookup returns CDR1 MGHRA and CDR2 YSYEKL. The CDR3 sequence is CASSQDAQGSTNIQYF. The CDR3, as DNA: TGCGCCAGCAGCCAAGATGCCCAGGGGAGTACAAACATTCAGTACTTC.

This clonotype was seen once. This chain connects TRBV4-3 to TRBJ1-4; D may be TRBD1 (5 bases). The CDR3 loop spans 17 amino acids. Deletions cut 1 base from V and 0 bases from J, with 12 bases between. Germline V gene sequence: CDR1 LGHNA, CDR2 YSLEER. The CDR3 region is CASSQALVTATNEKLFF. The DNA for the CDR3 is TGCGCCAGCAGCCAAGCCCTGGTGACAGCAACTAATGAAAAACTGTTTTTT.